Each of the 17 T cell receptor beta chains below was sequenced from the same sample in a study of T cell responses to AZD1222 COVID-19 vaccine. The protocol was immunoSEQ multiplex PCR, while the TCRdb copy is restricted to in-frame clones and leaves out a portion. This table holds about 120,000 clones, about 90% found once. Source: peripheral blood, taken on day 0 of AZD1222 vaccination. These receptors were obtained from an adult in good health.

This chain joins TRBV3-1 (or the pseudogene TRBV3-2) and TRBJ2-7; 9 bases are a match to TRBD2. The V gene end was trimmed by 3 bases and the J gene end by 5 bases; junction bases not matched to a gene: 2. The CDR3 length is 13 residues. The germline V gene encodes CDR1 LGHDT and CDR2 YNNKEL (reference sequence). The DNA for the CDR3 is TGTGCCAGCAGCCATAGCGGGAGTGACGAGCAGTACTTC. This translates into CASSHSGSDEQYF.

The chain links TRBV28 to TRBJ2-3; 7 bases align to TRBD1. J gave up 2 bases and V 6 bases, and 11 bases lay outside the gene matches. Germline lookup yields CDR1 MDHEN and CDR2 SYDVKM. The CDR3 consists of 16 residues. In DNA form, the CDR3 reads TGTGCCAGCAGATCACCTACAGGGGTCTACACAGATACGCAGTATTTT. This encodes CASRSPTGVYTDTQYF.

This clone was found once. The chain has TRBV30 and TRBJ2-2; D call uncertain. Trimming took off 4 bases at V and 4 bases at J, with 10 bases between the two ends. Germline loops: CDR1 GTSNPN, CDR2 SVGIG (reference sequence). There are 13 residues in the CDR3. The CDR3 sequence: CAWNVLTTGELFF. CDR3 DNA sequence: TGTGCCTGGAATGTCCTTACCACCGGGGAGCTGTTTTTT.

CDR3 in DNA: TGCAGCGTTAAAAACACTGAAGCTTTCTTT. Protein sequence: CSVKNTEAFF. The rearrangement joins TRBV29-1 to TRBJ1-1; D unresolved. CDR1 and CDR2 from the germline V gene are SQVTM and ANQGSEA. V was clipped by 5 bases and J by 2 bases, with 3 bases between them. This CDR3 has 10 amino acids.

This rearrangement joins TRBV27 to TRBJ2-7, with D perhaps matching TRBD1 (5 bases). The V end was cut by 6 bases, the J end by 2 bases, with 11 bases between. Germline CDR1 is MNHEY and CDR2 is SMNVEV (reference sequence). The CDR3 spans 13 residues. The CDR3 loop is CASRARAPYEQYF. DNA of the CDR3: TGTGCCAGCAGAGCCAGGGCCCCCTACGAGCAGTACTTC.

This clone was observed once. The chain employs TRBV30 and TRBJ2-3, with D possibly matching TRBD1 (6 bases). V lost 1 base, J lost 3 bases, and 11 bases lay in between. This CDR3 spans 14 amino acids. Germline CDR1 reads GTSNPN; CDR2 reads SVGIG (reference sequence). The CDR3 DNA sequence: TGTGCCTGGAGTGCCGGACAGACTACAGATACGCAGTATTTT. This translates into CAWSAGQTTDTQYF.

On this clone itself: Different DNA sequences within this sample yield the same CDR3. The chain links TRBV3-1 (or the pseudogene TRBV3-2) to TRBJ1-5; no firm D call. The germline V and J ends were trimmed by 3 bases and 1 base, with 7 bases remaining between them. The CDR3 sequence is 14 residues long. The germline V gene has CDR1 LGHDT and CDR2 YNNKEL (reference sequence). CDR3 sequence reads: CASSHGRSNQPQHF. The CDR3 DNA reads as TGTGCCAGCAGCCATGGAAGGAGCAATCAGCCCCAGCATTTT.

This clone was seen a single time. This CDR3 is CASSVVWAGGAGANVLTF. The CDR3 DNA reads as TGTGCCAGCAGCGTAGTGTGGGCGGGGGGCGCTGGGGCCAACGTCCTGACTTTC. V is TRBV9 and J is TRBJ2-6; TRBD2 aligns across 8 bases. V was pared by 0 bases and J by 2 bases, with 7 bases of the junction left unmatched. The germline V gene has CDR1 SGDLS and CDR2 YYNGEE. The CDR3 has 18 residues.

The J gene is TRBJ2-3, the V gene TRBV12-5; D is uncertain. The V and J ends lost 8 bases and 2 bases respectively, with 8 bases between them. Per germline, CDR1 LGHNT and CDR2 FRNRAP. This CDR3 has 12 residues. The CDR3 coding sequence is TGTGCTAGTCAGGAGACCACAGATACGCAGTATTTT. It specifies CASQETTDTQYF. The whole variable domain, remainder taken from reference TRBV12-5 and TRBJ2-3, is DARVTQTPRHKVTEMGQEVTMRCQPILGHNTVFWYRQTMMQGLELLAYFRNRAPLDDSGMPKDRFSAEMPDATLATLKIQPSEPRDSAVYFCASQETTDTQYFGPGTRLTVL.

The chain is built from TRBV5-4 and TRBJ1-1, with 8 positions matching TRBD1. Per germline, CDR1 SGHNT and CDR2 YYREEE (reference sequence). V lost 2 bases and J lost 2; bases outside the gene matches: 8. This CDR3 is 16 amino acids long. The CDR3 protein is CASSFGRGHFNTEAFF. The CDR3, as DNA: TGTGCCAGCAGCTTCGGCAGGGGGCATTTTAACACTGAAGCTTTCTTT. Full variable domain (missing parts from reference TRBV5-4 and TRBJ1-1): ETGVTQSPTHLIKTRGQQVTLRCSSQSGHNTVSWYQQALGQGPQFIFQYYREEENGRGNFPPRFSGLQFPNYSSELNVNALELDDSALYLCASSFGRGHFNTEAFFGQGTRLTVV.

The chain couples TRBV24-1 to TRBJ1-3; D call uncertain. Germline lookup yields CDR1 KGHDR and CDR2 SFDVKD. The CDR3 has 13 residues. V shed 5 bases and J shed 6 bases, with 10 bases lying between them. CDR3 protein: CATSAPGINTIYF. The CDR3 coding sequence is TGTGCCACCAGTGCCCCGGGGATAAACACCATATATTTT.

This chain uses TRBV2 with TRBJ2-7; unclear D gene. Per germline, CDR1 SNHLY and CDR2 FYNNEI. The ends were cut back, 6 bases at V and 4 bases at J, with 10 bases in the middle. The CDR3 sequence is 12 residues long. The CDR3 DNA follows: TGTGCCAGCAGGGCGAGTTGGTACGAGCAGTACTTC. Its translation is CASRASWYEQYF.

The chain uses TRBV20-1 and TRBJ1-1, with D hard to call. V was shortened by 3 bases and J by 3 bases, with 5 bases between the two germline ends. Germline lookup yields CDR1 DFQATT and CDR2 SNEGSKA (reference sequence). This CDR3 is 11 amino acids long. The CDR3 DNA is TGCAGTGCTAGTTGGCACACTGAAGCTTTCTTT. Encoded protein: CSASWHTEAFF.

The chain uses TRBV12-3 or TRBV12-4 and TRBJ2-2, with D tentatively TRBD1 (6 bases). The CDR3 runs to 13 residues. Deletions cut 6 bases from V and 2 bases from J, with 7 bases between. The CDR3 DNA reads as TGTGCCAGCAGGGACAGAAACACCGGGGAGCTGTTTTTT. Protein product: CASRDRNTGELFF.

CDR3 region: CASSLLGQGSNEKLFF. The CDR3 DNA follows: TGCGCCAGCAGCTTATTGGGACAGGGGTCTAATGAAAAACTGTTTTTT. This sequence joins TRBV5-1 and TRBJ1-4, with 10 bases identical to TRBD1. CDR3 size: 16 residues. J lost 3 bases, V lost 2 bases, and 4 bases had no gene match. The germline V gene encodes CDR1 SGHRS and CDR2 YFSETQ.

The chain joins TRBV19 to TRBJ1-5; TRBD1 matches at 7 bases. The CDR3 consists of 19 residues. The germline V gene encodes CDR1 LNHDA and CDR2 SQIVND (reference sequence). The V segment lost 3 bases and the J segment 4 bases; nucleotides outside the gene matches: 18. The CDR3 protein is CASSIRLLTSGTENQPQHF. The CDR3 region has the DNA TGTGCCAGTAGTATCAGACTACTCACCTCCGGGACAGAAAATCAGCCCCAGCATTTT.

The CDR3 sequence is CASSRQGPYEQYF. The CDR3 nucleotides are TGTGCCAGTAGTAGACAGGGACCTTACGAGCAGTACTTC. The gene calls are TRBV19 and TRBJ2-7; 7 bases align to TRBD1. Germline assignment: CDR1 LNHDA and CDR2 SQIVND (reference sequence). With 4 bases clipped from V and 4 bases from J, the junction kept 4 bases outside the gene matches. The CDR3 covers 13 residues.